This T cell receptor beta chain was observed in a study of blood T cell repertoires in COVID-19. TCRdb's table, derived via immunoSEQ multiplex PCR, lists solely in-frame clones and lacks some. The sample shows about 130,000 clones, roughly 84% of them seen only once. Trimming cost V 7 bases and J 7 bases, with 7 bases left between them. This CDR3 contains 11 residues. This clonotype originated in a woman aged 25 to 39 who had recovered from COVID-19. The sequencing input was peripheral blood. The V call is TRBV12-3 or TRBV12-4, the J call TRBJ2-2; no clear D. The CDR3 nucleotides read TGTGCCAGCATTCTTAGCGGGGAGCTGTTTTTT. Its translation is CASILSGELFF.